Presented here are 25 T cell receptor beta chains from one specimen sequenced in a study of blood T cell repertoires in COVID-19. Some clones are missing from TCRdb's copy, which holds only in-frame ones; the method was immunoSEQ multiplex PCR. The table records 150,000 to 200,000 clones, about nine tenths of them present only once. The sequenced material came from peripheral blood. The receptors shown here come from a man aged 18-30 years who had recovered from COVID-19.

The genes are TRBV29-1 and TRBJ2-2; 11 bases align to TRBD2. This CDR3 is 15 amino acids long. V shed 2 bases, J shed 4 bases, and the junction held 3 bases outside the gene matches. Germline V gives CDR1 SQVTM, CDR2 ANQGSEA. The CDR3 sequence: CSVETSGRTTGELFF. CDR3 nucleotides: TGCAGCGTTGAAACTAGCGGGAGAACCACCGGGGAGCTGTTTTTT.

CDR3 residues: CASSYPGGRRNTIYF. The CDR3, as DNA: TGTGCCAGCAGTTACCCAGGGGGAAGGAGAAACACCATATATTTT. The rearrangement uses TRBV6-2 or TRBV6-3 and TRBJ1-3, with 7 bases fitting TRBD1. V trimming: 2 bases; J trimming: 5 bases; junction bases outside the gene matches: 6. From germline, CDR1 is MNHEY and CDR2 SVGEGT. The CDR3 covers 15 residues.

The rearrangement links TRBV12-3 or TRBV12-4 to TRBJ2-2; the D is unclear. The CDR3 is 12 amino acids. V was pared by 6 bases and J by 9 bases, with 11 bases between. The CDR3 bases are TGTGCCAGCAGAAAGTTAGAATGGGAGCTGTTTTTT. This gives the protein CASRKLEWELFF.

The rearrangement links TRBV6-2 or TRBV6-3 to TRBJ1-2; 8 bases match TRBD1. This CDR3 comprises 12 residues. J gave up 9 bases and V 2 bases, and 2 bases lay outside the gene matches. Germline values: CDR1 MNHEY, CDR2 SVGEGT. This CDR3 is CASSYDRGSYTF. The CDR3 region has the DNA TGTGCCAGCAGTTACGACAGGGGAAGCTACACCTTC.

The V call is TRBV6-5, the J call TRBJ1-1; no clear D. Looked up from germline, CDR1 is MNHEY and CDR2 is SVGAGI. This CDR3 comprises 12 residues. The V end lost 7 bases, the J end lost 8 bases, and 14 bases lay between the germline ends. Here the CDR3 DNA reads TGTGCCAGCACCTCTACCTTACCAGAAGCTTTCTTT. Encoded protein: CASTSTLPEAFF.

This rearrangement joins TRBV28 to TRBJ2-3; 9 positions match TRBD2. The length of the CDR3 is 15 residues. Germline CDR1 MDHEN, CDR2 SYDVKM. V was clipped by 2 bases and J by 2 bases; unmatched bases: 2. Written as DNA, the CDR3 is TGTGCCAGCAGTTTAGCGGGGGGGGTCACAGATACGCAGTATTTT. It yields the protein CASSLAGGVTDTQYF.

The rearrangement links TRBV3-1 (or the pseudogene TRBV3-2) to TRBJ2-7; 7 nucleotides align to TRBD1. Trimming removed 1 base from V and 7 bases from J; junction bases left unmatched: 10. Germline CDR1 reads LGHDT; CDR2 reads YNNKEL (reference sequence). The CDR3 totals 15 residues. The CDR3 DNA reads TGTGCCAGCAGCCAAGCTACAGGGGTAGCTTCTGAGCAGTACTTC. It yields the protein CASSQATGVASEQYF.

The chain employs TRBV12-3 or TRBV12-4 and TRBJ1-1; possible D gene TRBD1, 6 bases. Trimming cost V 5 bases and J 5 bases, with 12 bases left between them. The CDR3 sequence is 13 residues long. The CDR3 loop is CASSHREGTEAFF. In nucleotides, the CDR3 is TGTGCCAGCAGTCACAGGGAAGGAACTGAAGCTTTCTTT.

V gene TRBV6-5 combines with J gene TRBJ1-1; D remains ambiguous. V was pared by 6 bases and J by 10 bases, with 15 bases between. Germline V gives CDR1 MNHEY, CDR2 SVGAGI. The CDR3 is made up of 12 amino acids. The CDR3 bases are TGTGCCAGCAGATCCGAAAACCAGCGAGCTTTCTTT. It encodes CASRSENQRAFF.

The rearrangement uses TRBV5-5 and TRBJ1-2, with D possibly TRBD1 on 6 matching bases. This CDR3 has 14 residues. The germline V gene encodes CDR1 SGHKS and CDR2 YYEKEE (reference sequence). Trimming stripped 0 bases from V and 2 bases from J, with 8 bases between. For the CDR3, the DNA is TGTGCCAGCAGCTTGGACACAGGGAACTATGGCTACACCTTC. Its protein is CASSLDTGNYGYTF.

V usage is TRBV5-1 and J usage is TRBJ2-1; 10 positions match TRBD2. Germline V gives CDR1 SGHRS, CDR2 YFSETQ. This CDR3 contains 15 residues. The V gene end was trimmed by 4 bases and the J gene end by 1 base; junction bases not matched to a gene: 2. CDR3 nucleotides: TGCGCCAGCAGCGTGACTAGCGGGTCCTACAATGAGCAGTTCTTC. Residues: CASSVTSGSYNEQFF.

V and J are TRBV2 and TRBJ2-2, with 10 bases that match TRBD2. Germline CDR1 is SNHLY and CDR2 is FYNNEI. This CDR3 is 18 amino acids long. Trimming at V came to 6 bases and at J to 6 bases, leaving 16 bases not matched to a gene. The CDR3: CASRHTPGEREGPGELFF. The CDR3 DNA reads as TGTGCCAGCAGACACACTCCGGGGGAGCGGGAGGGCCCCGGGGAGCTGTTTTTT.

The V and J genes are TRBV28 and TRBJ2-7; TRBD2 might be the D (6 bases). The germline V and J ends were trimmed by 7 bases and 6 bases, with 13 bases remaining between them. From germline, CDR1 is MDHEN and CDR2 SYDVKM. This CDR3 region has 12 residues. CDR3 DNA: TGTGCCAGCACCTCGGGGGTGAGCGAGCAGTACTTC. This codes for CASTSGVSEQYF.

The chain combines TRBV6-6 with TRBJ2-7; 12 positions match TRBD2. J gave up 5 bases and V 9 bases, and 8 bases lay outside the gene matches. Germline loops: CDR1 MNHNY, CDR2 SVGAGI (reference sequence). The CDR3 has 14 residues. The CDR3 region has the DNA TGTGCCAGTAATAAACTAGCGGGAGGTAACGAGCAGTACTTC. This translates into CASNKLAGGNEQYF.

This chain links TRBV30 with TRBJ2-2; D is ambiguous. Germline CDR1 and CDR2: GTSNPN and SVGIG (reference sequence). The CDR3 loop spans 15 amino acids. V lost 3 bases, J lost 5 bases, and 16 bases lay in between. CDR3 sequence (DNA): TGTGCCTGGAGCCCCCCACGAGTATCGACCGGGGAGCTGTTTTTT. Encoded protein: CAWSPPRVSTGELFF.

The V and J genes are TRBV27 and TRBJ1-1; D uncertain. Trimming shortened V by 7 bases and J by 5 bases, and 14 bases separated the two germline ends. The CDR3 covers 13 residues. Per germline, CDR1 MNHEY and CDR2 SMNVEV (reference sequence). In nucleotides, the CDR3 is TGTGCCAGCACTCTGGGAGGGAATACTGAAGCTTTCTTT. This gives the protein CASTLGGNTEAFF.

The chain is built from TRBV6-6 and TRBJ2-5; tentative D call: TRBD2 (5 bases). The CDR3 contains 13 residues. Deletions cut 5 bases from V and 7 bases from J, with 14 bases between. The germline V gene encodes CDR1 MNHNY and CDR2 SVGAGI (reference sequence). CDR3 loop: CASSIGGLGTQYF. CDR3 DNA sequence: TGTGCCAGCAGTATCGGAGGCCTCGGGACCCAGTACTTC.

This clone was counted a single time. V usage is TRBV5-1 and J usage is TRBJ2-1, with 11 bases identical to TRBD2. CDR3 length equals 16 residues. The germline V gene has CDR1 SGHRS and CDR2 YFSETQ. V shed 7 bases and J 4 bases; nucleotides not matched to a gene: 10. The CDR3 loop reads CASRTSGTSGYNEQFF. The CDR3 coding sequence is TGCGCCAGCCGCACGTCCGGGACTAGCGGATACAATGAGCAGTTCTTC.

This rearrangement joins TRBV5-1 to TRBJ2-1, with D possibly matching TRBD1 (6 bases). The CDR3 has 16 residues. The germline V gene has CDR1 SGHRS and CDR2 YFSETQ. V lost 0 bases and J 5 bases, leaving 15 bases between the germline ends. This CDR3 is CASSLVGTFSDNEQFF. The CDR3 bases are TGCGCCAGCAGCTTGGTCGGGACATTTTCCGACAATGAGCAGTTCTTC. Based on the CDR3 plus reference TRBV5-1 and TRBJ2-1, the full variable domain is KAGVTQTPRYLIKTRGQQVTLSCSPISGHRSVSWYQQTPGQGLQFLFEYFSETQRNKGNFPGRFSGRQFSNSRSEMNVSTLELGDSALYLCASSLVGTFSDNEQFFGPGTRLTVL.

This sequence joins TRBV19 and TRBJ1-2; 7 bases are a match to TRBD1. Trimming took 6 bases from V and 5 from J; bases not matched to a gene: 3. CDR3 size: 12 residues. Germline assignment: CDR1 LNHDA and CDR2 SQIVND (reference sequence). The CDR3, as DNA: TGTGCCAGTAGGACAGGGCAGTATGGCTACACCTTC. Amino acid sequence: CASRTGQYGYTF.

The genes are TRBV5-1 and TRBJ2-2, with 7 positions matching TRBD2. The CDR3 contains 15 residues. V trimming: 7 bases; J trimming: 4 bases; junction bases outside the gene matches: 10. Germline V CDR1 and CDR2: SGHRS, YFSETQ. CDR3 coding DNA: TGCGCCAGCCCCGGGGGGTTGGTAAGCACCGGGGAGCTGTTTTTT. Translated: CASPGGLVSTGELFF.

CDR3 protein: CASSVRGLAEAVSYNEQFF. The CDR3 DNA is TGTGCCAGCAGTGTAAGGGGACTAGCGGAGGCCGTCTCCTACAATGAGCAGTTCTTC. The genes are TRBV6-1 and TRBJ2-1; 11 bases line up with TRBD2. Germline V gene sequence: CDR1 MNHNS, CDR2 SASEGT. The CDR3 spans 19 residues. The trim removed 4 bases at V and 0 bases at J, leaving 11 bases unmatched.

The V call is TRBV15, the J call TRBJ2-1, with TRBD1 matching over 7 bases. The germline gives CDR1 LNHNV, CDR2 YYDKDF (reference sequence). J lost 2 bases, V lost 2 bases, and 6 bases had no gene match. The CDR3 extends over 16 amino acids. The CDR3 DNA sequence: TGTGCCACCAGCAGAACCTCGACAGGGCCCTACAATGAGCAGTTCTTC. This codes for CATSRTSTGPYNEQFF. Filled out from reference TRBV15 and TRBJ2-1, the complete variable domain reads DAMVIQNPRYQVTQFGKPVTLSCSQTLNHNVMYWYQQKSSQAPKLLFHYYDKDFNNEADTPDNFQSRRPNTSFCFLDIRSPGLGDTAMYLCATSRTSTGPYNEQFFGPGTRLTVL.

This chain links TRBV7-6 with TRBJ2-3; 9 bases map to TRBD1. The V and J ends lost 5 bases and 11 bases, in that order; junction bases with no gene match: 2. The length of the CDR3 is 11 residues. Germline assignment: CDR1 SGHVS and CDR2 FNYEAQ. The CDR3 DNA reads as TGTGCCAGCAGCGGACAGGGGAGGCAGTATTTT. Residues: CASSGQGRQYF.

The rearrangement joins TRBV29-1 to TRBJ1-1, with 8 positions matching TRBD1. The germline V gene has CDR1 SQVTM and CDR2 ANQGSEA. The V and J ends lost 4 bases and 4 bases, in that order; junction bases with no gene match: 2. CDR3 length: 12 amino acids. Here the CDR3 DNA reads TGCAGCGTTGTCACAGGGGGCACTGAAGCTTTCTTT. This sequence encodes CSVVTGGTEAFF.